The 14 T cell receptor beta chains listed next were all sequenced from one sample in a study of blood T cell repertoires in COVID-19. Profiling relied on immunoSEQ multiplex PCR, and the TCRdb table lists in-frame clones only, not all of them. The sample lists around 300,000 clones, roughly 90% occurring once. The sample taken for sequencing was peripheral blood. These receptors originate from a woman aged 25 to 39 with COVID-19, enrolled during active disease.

The CDR3 loop reads CASSMEGVTTDTQYF. CDR3 DNA: TGTGCCAGTAGTATGGAAGGGGTCACCACAGATACGCAGTATTTT. The chain couples TRBV19 to TRBJ2-3; possible D gene TRBD1, 5 bases. Trimming took off 3 bases at V and 2 bases at J, with 12 bases between the two ends. Germline loops: CDR1 LNHDA, CDR2 SQIVND (reference sequence). The CDR3 extends over 15 amino acids.

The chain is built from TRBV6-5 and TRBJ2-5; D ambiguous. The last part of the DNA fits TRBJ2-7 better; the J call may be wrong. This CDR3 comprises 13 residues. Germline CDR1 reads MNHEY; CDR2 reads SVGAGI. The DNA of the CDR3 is TGTGCCAGCAGTTACTTCCCTACCTACGAGCAGTACTTC. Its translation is CASSYFPTYEQYF.

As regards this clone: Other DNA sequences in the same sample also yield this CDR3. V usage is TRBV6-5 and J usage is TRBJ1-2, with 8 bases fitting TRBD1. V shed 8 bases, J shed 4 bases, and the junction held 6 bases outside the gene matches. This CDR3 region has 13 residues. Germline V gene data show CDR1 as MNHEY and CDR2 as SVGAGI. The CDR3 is CASSRTGTYGYTF. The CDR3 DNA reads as TGTGCCAGCTCTCGGACAGGGACCTATGGCTACACCTTC.

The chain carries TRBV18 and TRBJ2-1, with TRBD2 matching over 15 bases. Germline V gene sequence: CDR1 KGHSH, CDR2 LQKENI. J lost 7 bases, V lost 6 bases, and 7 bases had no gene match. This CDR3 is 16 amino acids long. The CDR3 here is CASSPPGTSGRNEQFF. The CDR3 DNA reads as TGTGCCAGCTCCCCGCCCGGGACTAGCGGGAGGAATGAGCAGTTCTTC.

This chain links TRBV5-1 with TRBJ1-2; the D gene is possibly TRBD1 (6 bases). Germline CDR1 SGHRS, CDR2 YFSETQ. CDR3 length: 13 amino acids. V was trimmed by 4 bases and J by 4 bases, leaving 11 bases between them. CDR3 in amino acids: CASSEQGVYGYTF. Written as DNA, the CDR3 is TGCGCCAGCAGCGAACAGGGAGTCTATGGCTACACCTTC. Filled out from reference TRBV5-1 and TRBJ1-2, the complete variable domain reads KAGVTQTPRYLIKTRGQQVTLSCSPISGHRSVSWYQQTPGQGLQFLFEYFSETQRNKGNFPGRFSGRQFSNSRSEMNVSTLELGDSALYLCASSEQGVYGYTFGSGTRLTVV.

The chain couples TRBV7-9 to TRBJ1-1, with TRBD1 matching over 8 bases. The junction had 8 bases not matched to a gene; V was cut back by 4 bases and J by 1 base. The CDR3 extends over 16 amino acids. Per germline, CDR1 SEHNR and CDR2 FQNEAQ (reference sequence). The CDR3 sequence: CASSSSWTGTNTEAFF. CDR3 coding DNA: TGTGCCAGCAGCTCATCCTGGACAGGGACGAACACTGAAGCTTTCTTT.

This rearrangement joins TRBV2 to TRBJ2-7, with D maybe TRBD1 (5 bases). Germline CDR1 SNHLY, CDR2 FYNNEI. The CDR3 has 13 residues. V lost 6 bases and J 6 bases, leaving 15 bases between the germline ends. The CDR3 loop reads CASRENRGSEQYF. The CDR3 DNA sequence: TGTGCCAGCAGAGAAAATAGGGGTAGCGAGCAGTACTTC.

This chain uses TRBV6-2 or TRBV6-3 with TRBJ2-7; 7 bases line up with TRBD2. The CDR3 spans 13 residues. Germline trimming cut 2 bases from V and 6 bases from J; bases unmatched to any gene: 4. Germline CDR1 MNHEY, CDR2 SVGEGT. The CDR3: CASSYGGGLEQYF. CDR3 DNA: TGTGCCAGCAGTTACGGGGGAGGGCTCGAGCAGTACTTC.

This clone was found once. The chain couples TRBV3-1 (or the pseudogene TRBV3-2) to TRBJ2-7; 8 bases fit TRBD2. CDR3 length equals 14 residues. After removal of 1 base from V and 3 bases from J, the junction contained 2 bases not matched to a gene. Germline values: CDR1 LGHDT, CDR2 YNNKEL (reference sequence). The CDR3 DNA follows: TGTGCCAGCAGCCAAGTCGGGACTAGCTACGAGCAGTACTTC. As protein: CASSQVGTSYEQYF.

The CDR3 DNA reads as TGTGCCAGCAGCAAAGGGACAGGGAGTCAGCCCCAGCATTTT. Amino acids: CASSKGTGSQPQHF. The V gene is TRBV21-1, the J gene TRBJ1-5; TRBD1 is the table's D call and was not checked against the DNA. TRBV21-1 is given as a pseudogene. The CDR3 has 14 amino acids.

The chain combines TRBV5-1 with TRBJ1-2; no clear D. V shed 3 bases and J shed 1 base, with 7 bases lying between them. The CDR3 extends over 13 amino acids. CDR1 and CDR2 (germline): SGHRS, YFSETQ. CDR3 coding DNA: TGCGCCAGCAGCTCAACTCTTAACTATGGCTACACCTTC. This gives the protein CASSSTLNYGYTF.

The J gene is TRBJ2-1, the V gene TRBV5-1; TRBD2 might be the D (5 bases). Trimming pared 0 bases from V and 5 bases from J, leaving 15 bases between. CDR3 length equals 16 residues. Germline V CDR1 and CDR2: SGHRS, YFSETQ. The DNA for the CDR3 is TGCGCCAGCAGCTTGGTGTCTAGCTCCCCGAACAATGAGCAGTTCTTC. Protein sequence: CASSLVSSSPNNEQFF.

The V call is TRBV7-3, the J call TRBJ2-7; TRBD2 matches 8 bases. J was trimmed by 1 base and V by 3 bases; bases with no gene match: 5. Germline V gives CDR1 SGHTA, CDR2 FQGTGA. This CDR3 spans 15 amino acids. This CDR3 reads CASSFRLAKSYEQYF. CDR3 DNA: TGTGCCAGCAGCTTCAGACTAGCGAAGTCCTACGAGCAGTACTTC. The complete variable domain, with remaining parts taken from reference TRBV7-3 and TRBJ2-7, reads GAGVSQTPSNKVTEKGKYVELRCDPISGHTALYWYRQSLGQGPEFLIYFQGTGAADDSGLPNDRFFAVRPEGSVSTLKIQRTERGDSAVYLCASSFRLAKSYEQYFGPGTRLTVT.

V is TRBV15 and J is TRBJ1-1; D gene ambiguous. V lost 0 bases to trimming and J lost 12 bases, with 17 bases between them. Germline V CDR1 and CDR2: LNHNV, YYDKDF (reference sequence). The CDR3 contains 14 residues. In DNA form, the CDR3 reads TGTGCCACCAGCAGAGACAGTACAGCCAAGAGTACTTTCTTT. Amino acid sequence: CATSRDSTAKSTFF.